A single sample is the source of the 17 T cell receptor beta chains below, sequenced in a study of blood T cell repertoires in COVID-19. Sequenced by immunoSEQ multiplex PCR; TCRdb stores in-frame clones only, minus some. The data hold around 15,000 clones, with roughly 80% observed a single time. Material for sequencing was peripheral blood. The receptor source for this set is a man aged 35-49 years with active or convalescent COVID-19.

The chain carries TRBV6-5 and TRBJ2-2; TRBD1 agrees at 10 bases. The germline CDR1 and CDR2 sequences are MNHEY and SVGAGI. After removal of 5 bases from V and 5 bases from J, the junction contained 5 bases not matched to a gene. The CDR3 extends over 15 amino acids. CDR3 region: CASSTGTGETGELFF. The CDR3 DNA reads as TGTGCCAGCAGTACCGGGACAGGGGAAACCGGGGAGCTGTTTTTT.

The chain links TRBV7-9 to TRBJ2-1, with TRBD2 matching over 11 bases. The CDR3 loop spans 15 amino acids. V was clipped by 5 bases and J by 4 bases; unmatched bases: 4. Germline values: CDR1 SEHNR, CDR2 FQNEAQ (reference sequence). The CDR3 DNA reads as TGTGCCAGCAGCCCGATAGCGGGGGGGTACAATGAGCAGTTCTTC. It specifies CASSPIAGGYNEQFF.

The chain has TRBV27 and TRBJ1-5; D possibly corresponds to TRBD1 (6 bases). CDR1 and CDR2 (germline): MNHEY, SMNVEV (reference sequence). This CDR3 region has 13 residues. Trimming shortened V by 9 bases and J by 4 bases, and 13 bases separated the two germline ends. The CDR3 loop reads CAREHRENQPQHF. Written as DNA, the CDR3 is TGTGCCAGAGAACACAGGGAAAATCAGCCCCAGCATTTT.

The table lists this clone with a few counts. The CDR3 loop is CASSRASPGTGKNGYTF. The CDR3 DNA follows: TGTGCCAGCAGTCGAGCATCTCCGGGGACAGGGAAGAATGGCTACACCTTC. The genes are TRBV6-6 and TRBJ1-2, with TRBD1 identical over 9 bases. The germline gives CDR1 MNHNY, CDR2 SVGAGI (reference sequence). The CDR3 is 17 amino acids. The V and J ends lost 5 bases and 6 bases, in that order; junction bases with no gene match: 16.

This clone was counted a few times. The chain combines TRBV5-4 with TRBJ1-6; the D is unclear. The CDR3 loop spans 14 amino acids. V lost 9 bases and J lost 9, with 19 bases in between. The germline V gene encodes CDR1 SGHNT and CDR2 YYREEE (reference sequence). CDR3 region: CATHNIDGGSPLHF. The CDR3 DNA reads TGTGCCACTCACAATATCGACGGCGGTTCACCCCTCCACTTT. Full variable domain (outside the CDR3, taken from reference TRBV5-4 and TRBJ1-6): ETGVTQSPTHLIKTRGQQVTLRCSSQSGHNTVSWYQQALGQGPQFIFQYYREEENGRGNFPPRFSGLQFPNYSSELNVNALELDDSALYLCATHNIDGGSPLHFGNGTRLTVT.

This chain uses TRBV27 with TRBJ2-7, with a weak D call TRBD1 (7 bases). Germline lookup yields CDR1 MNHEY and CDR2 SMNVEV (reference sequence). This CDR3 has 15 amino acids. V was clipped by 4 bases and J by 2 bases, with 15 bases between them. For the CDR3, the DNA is TGTGCCAGCAGTTACGGGGGACAGAGTCCCTACGAGCAGTACTTC. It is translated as CASSYGGQSPYEQYF.

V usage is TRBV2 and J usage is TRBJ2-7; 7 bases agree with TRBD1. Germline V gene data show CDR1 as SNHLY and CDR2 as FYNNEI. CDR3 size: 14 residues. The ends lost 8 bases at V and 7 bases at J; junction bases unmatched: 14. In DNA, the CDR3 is TGTGCCAGCGTGGCCGGGACAGTCTCCGCAGAGCAGTACTTC. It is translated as CASVAGTVSAEQYF.

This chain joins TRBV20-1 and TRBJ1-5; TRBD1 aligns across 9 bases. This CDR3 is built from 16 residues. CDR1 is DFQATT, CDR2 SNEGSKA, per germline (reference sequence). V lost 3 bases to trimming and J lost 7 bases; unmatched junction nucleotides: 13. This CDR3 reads CSASEYSQGAGQPQHF. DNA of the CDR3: TGCAGTGCTAGTGAATATTCACAGGGGGCCGGGCAGCCCCAGCATTTT.

CDR3 residues: CASLDRGRYYNEQFF. As DNA, the CDR3 is TGTGCCAGCCTCGACAGGGGTAGGTACTACAATGAGCAGTTCTTC. The chain links TRBV28 to TRBJ2-1; 8 bases align to TRBD1. The V segment lost 8 bases and the J segment 3 bases; nucleotides outside the gene matches: 9. The CDR3 is 15 amino acids. Germline assignment: CDR1 MDHEN and CDR2 SYDVKM.

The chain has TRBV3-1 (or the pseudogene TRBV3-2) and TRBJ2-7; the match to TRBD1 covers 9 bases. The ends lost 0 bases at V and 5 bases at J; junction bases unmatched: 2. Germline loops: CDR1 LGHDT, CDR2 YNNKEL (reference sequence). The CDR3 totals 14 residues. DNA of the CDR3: TGTGCCAGCAGCCAAGATTGGACAGGGGACGAGCAGTACTTC. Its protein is CASSQDWTGDEQYF.

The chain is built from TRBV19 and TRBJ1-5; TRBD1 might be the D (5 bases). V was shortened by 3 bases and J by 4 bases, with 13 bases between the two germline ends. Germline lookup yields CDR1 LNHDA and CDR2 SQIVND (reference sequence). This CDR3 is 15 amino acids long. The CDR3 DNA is TGTGCCAGTAGTATTCGGGGGGTAGGGAATCAGCCCCAGCATTTT. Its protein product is CASSIRGVGNQPQHF.

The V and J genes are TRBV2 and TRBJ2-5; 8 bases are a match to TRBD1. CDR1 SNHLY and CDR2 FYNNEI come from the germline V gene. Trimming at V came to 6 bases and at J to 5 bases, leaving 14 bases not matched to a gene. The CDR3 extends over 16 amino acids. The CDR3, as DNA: TGTGCCAGCAGGGCCGGGGGCAGGGGGCTGGTCGAGACCCAGTACTTC. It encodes CASRAGGRGLVETQYF.

In DNA, the CDR3 is TGTGCCAGCAGTTACGGGGGACAGTTTAATGAAAAACTGTTTTTT. Translated, it gives CASSYGGQFNEKLFF. The chain couples TRBV6-5 to TRBJ1-4; 7 bases line up with TRBD1. CDR1 and CDR2 (germline): MNHEY, SVGAGI. J was trimmed by 4 bases and V by 2 bases; bases with no gene match: 4. This CDR3 has 15 residues.

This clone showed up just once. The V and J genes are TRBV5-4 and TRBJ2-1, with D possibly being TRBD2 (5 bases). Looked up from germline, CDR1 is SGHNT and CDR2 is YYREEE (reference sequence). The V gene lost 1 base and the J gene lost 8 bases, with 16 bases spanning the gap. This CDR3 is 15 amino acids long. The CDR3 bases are TGTGCCAGCAGCTTGACGGGTCTAGCCGGAGATGAGCAGTTCTTC. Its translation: CASSLTGLAGDEQFF.

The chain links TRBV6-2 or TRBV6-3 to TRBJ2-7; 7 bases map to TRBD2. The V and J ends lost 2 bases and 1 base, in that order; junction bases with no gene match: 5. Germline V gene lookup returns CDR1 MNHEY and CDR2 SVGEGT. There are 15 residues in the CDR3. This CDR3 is CASSYPREGSYEQYF. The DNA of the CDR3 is TGTGCCAGCAGTTACCCGAGGGAGGGGTCCTACGAGCAGTACTTC.

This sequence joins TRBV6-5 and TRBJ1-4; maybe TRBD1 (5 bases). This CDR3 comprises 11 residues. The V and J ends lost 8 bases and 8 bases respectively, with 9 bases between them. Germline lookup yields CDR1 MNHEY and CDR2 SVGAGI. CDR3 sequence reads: CASAGQEKLFF. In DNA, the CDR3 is TGTGCCAGCGCGGGGCAGGAAAAACTGTTTTTT.

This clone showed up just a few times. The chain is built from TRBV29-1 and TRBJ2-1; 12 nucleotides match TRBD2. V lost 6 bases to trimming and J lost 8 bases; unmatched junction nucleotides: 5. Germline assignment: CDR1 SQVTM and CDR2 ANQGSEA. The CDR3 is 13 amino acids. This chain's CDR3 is CSVTSGGLDEQFF. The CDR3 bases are TGCAGCGTAACTAGCGGGGGGTTGGATGAGCAGTTCTTC.